Described below is a single T cell receptor (beta chain) sequence and its context. The antigen is undetermined. V was pared by 3 bases and J by 7 bases, with 11 bases of the junction left unmatched. The length of the CDR3 is 15 residues. In germline, CDR1 is LGHNA, CDR2 YSLEER. The entry originates in a study of breast tumors, draining lymph nodes, adjacent tissues. Findings and caveats of the study: Compared with lymph nodes, tumors were less diverse; compared with nontumor tissue, more.

TCRdb analysed the multiplex PCR reads with MiXCR anew, one entry per CDR3 protein. The repertoire holds about 53,000 distinct CDR3 sequences, 35% to 50% seen once, with approximately 10% in the top ten. The material sequenced was breast tumor tissue. The TCR was taken from a female donor with breast cancer. Some clones in this sample may be carry-over from other donors' samples. The rearrangement uses TRBV4-3 and TRBJ1-1; TRBD1 agrees at 7 bases. The CDR3 loop is CASSQVTGVRIEAFF. CDR3 coding DNA: TGCGCCAGCAGCCAGGTAACAGGGGTAAGGATTGAAGCTTTCTTT.